This T cell receptor (beta chain) was captured by sequencing in a study of cytomegalovirus exposure and HLA in healthy donors. Germline V gene data show CDR1 as MDHEN and CDR2 as SYDVKM. Trimming cost V 7 bases and J 0 bases; bases outside gene matches: 6. The length of the CDR3 is 14 residues. Using immunoSEQ multiplex PCR, the repertoire was profiled, and TCRdb retains in-frame clones only, with some absent. This table has roughly 250,000 clones, around nine tenths appearing once. Comment on this clone: Its antigen is unidentified.

The study, taken as a whole, reports: The tendency of first-cohort TCR clusters to co-occur in the 120 or so validation repertoires emerged from a later analysis. For most TCR sequences rarity was the rule, although some public TCRs occurred in many donors. The study labeled 180 or so TCR beta chains cytomegalovirus-associated.

Source material: PBMCs. The chain has TRBV28 and TRBJ2-7; 7 nucleotides line up with TRBD1. This receptor was taken from a young man in good health and CMV-seronegative. The CDR3 DNA is TGTGCCAGCACGTTACAGGGGAGCTCCTACGAGCAGTACTTC. Translating it yields CASTLQGSSYEQYF.